This entry features one T cell receptor beta chain sequence. This specimen comes from a study of blood T cell repertoires in COVID-19. Original analysis: How many nucleated cells were present was estimated from reference gene primer amplification. Sequenced by immunoSEQ multiplex PCR; TCRdb stores in-frame clones only, minus some. The DNA gave D and trimming, while V, J and clone size come from that table. The sample yields 120,000 to 150,000 clones, more than 80% seen once. In germline, CDR1 is SGHRS, CDR2 YFSETQ. The CDR3 totals 16 residues. Trimming at V came to 3 bases and at J to 2 bases, leaving 8 bases not matched to a gene.

The J gene is TRBJ2-1, the V gene TRBV5-1, with 7 positions matching TRBD1. The receptor was isolated from a human donor in a cohort sampled during active COVID-19. The sequenced material came from peripheral blood. The CDR3 is CASSSATGTAYNEQFF. For the CDR3, the DNA is TGCGCCAGCAGCTCTGCTACAGGGACAGCCTACAATGAGCAGTTCTTC.